The 15 T cell receptor beta chains below were found in one sample sequenced in a study of T-cell memory formation after mild COVID-19. One entry per CDR3 protein results from TCRdb running MiXCR on the 5' RACE reads. The repertoire holds about 540,000 distinct CDR3 sequences, with about a fifth as singletons. The sequenced material came from PBMCs or a T cell subset sorted from them (not recorded which). The receptor source for this set is an adult woman who had mild COVID-19 (a few samples of this study predate the infection). Cell type and time point are not known.

V is TRBV7-2 and J is TRBJ2-4; no clear D. From germline, CDR1 is SGHTA and CDR2 FQGNSA. The CDR3 sequence is 14 residues long. V lost 2 bases and J 6 bases, leaving 11 bases between the germline ends. CDR3 nucleotide sequence: TGTGCCAGCAGCTTATGGAGCCTGGGAAACATTCAGTACTTC. It translates to CASSLWSLGNIQYF.

This clonotype was recorded many times. V is TRBV5-1 and J is TRBJ2-1; no clear D gene. Trimming removed 0 bases from V and 3 bases from J, with 7 bases in between. Per the germline V gene, CDR1 is SGHRS and CDR2 is YFSETQ. This CDR3 has 14 amino acids. CDR3 amino acids: CASSLGQLYNEQFF. CDR3 nucleotides: TGCGCCAGCAGCTTGGGTCAGCTCTACAATGAGCAGTTCTTC.

The table lists this clonotype with a few counts. The V and J genes are TRBV13 and TRBJ1-1; tentatively, D is TRBD1 (6 bases). This CDR3 spans 13 amino acids. CDR1 and CDR2 from the germline V gene are PRHDT and FYEKMQ (reference sequence). V was clipped by 5 bases and J by 3 bases, with 10 bases between them. The CDR3 bases are TGTGCCAGCAGCCCATACAGGGACACTGAAGCTTTCTTT. It encodes CASSPYRDTEAFF.

This clonotype was counted only a few times. The chain recombines TRBV2 with TRBJ1-5; 8 bases match TRBD1. The germline V gene has CDR1 SNHLY and CDR2 FYNNEI. V gave up 4 bases and J gave up 2 bases; unmatched junction bases: 7. This CDR3 contains 16 residues. DNA for the CDR3: TGTGCCAGCAGTGGGTTGACAGGGGCTGGCAATCAGCCCCAGCATTTT. Translated: CASSGLTGAGNQPQHF.

The rearrangement uses TRBV12-3 or TRBV12-4 and TRBJ1-1; TRBD1 agrees at 9 bases. V was pared by 7 bases and J by 0 bases, with 6 bases of the junction left unmatched. This CDR3 comprises 15 residues. CDR3: CASTRTGAMNTEAFF. The CDR3 DNA follows: TGTGCCAGCACCCGGACAGGGGCGATGAACACTGAAGCTTTCTTT.

This clonotype was seen only a few times. The chain uses TRBV20-1 and TRBJ1-1; tentatively, D is TRBD1 (5 bases). CDR1 is DFQATT, CDR2 SNEGSKA, per germline (reference sequence). The ends were cut back, 7 bases at V and 4 bases at J, with 16 bases in the middle. The CDR3 sequence is 13 residues long. The CDR3: CSGSQGFSTEAFF. The CDR3 region has the DNA TGCAGTGGGAGTCAGGGTTTTTCCACTGAAGCTTTCTTT.

The table lists this clonotype with a few counts. This chain uses TRBV11-2 with TRBJ1-1, with D maybe TRBD1 (6 bases). Between the trimmed V and J ends, which lost 5 bases and 2 bases, there was a span of 24 bases. Looked up from germline, CDR1 is SGHAT and CDR2 is FQNNGV. The CDR3 has 18 residues. CDR3 nucleotides: TGTGCCAGCAGCCAACCCCGCTATCTAGAGGGGGAAAACACTGAAGCTTTCTTT. Its protein is CASSQPRYLEGENTEAFF.

There are a few counts of this clonotype. This rearrangement joins TRBV19 to TRBJ2-1; D is unclear. The CDR3 loop spans 13 amino acids. Trimming stripped 4 bases from V and 8 bases from J, with 12 bases between. CDR1 is LNHDA and CDR2 is SQIVND in the germline V gene (reference sequence). CDR3: CASSSQRVDEQFF. CDR3 nucleotide sequence: TGTGCCAGTAGTAGTCAGAGAGTCGATGAGCAGTTCTTC.

This clonotype was seen a handful of times. The chain joins TRBV14 to TRBJ2-5; D ambiguous. CDR1 and CDR2 (germline): SGHDN, FVKESK. The ends were cut back, 3 bases at V and 5 bases at J, with 1 base in the middle. The CDR3 has 10 amino acids. The CDR3 DNA sequence: TGTGCCAGCAGCCACGAGACCCAGTACTTC. It is translated as CASSHETQYF. The full variable domain, completed using reference TRBV14 and TRBJ2-5, is EAGVTQFPSHSVIEKGQTVTLRCDPISGHDNLYWYRRVMGKEIKFLLHFVKESKQDESGMPNNRFLAERTGGTYSTLKVQPAELEDSGVYFCASSHETQYFGPGTRLLVL.

CDR3 nucleotides: TGCAGTGCTTCCCCAGGAAGCGGGGGGCGCACAGATACGCAGTATTTT. Translated, it gives CSASPGSGGRTDTQYF. The chain joins TRBV20-1 to TRBJ2-3; 9 positions agree with TRBD2. V lost 5 bases and J lost 1; bases outside the gene matches: 10. The CDR3 runs to 16 residues. In germline, CDR1 is DFQATT, CDR2 SNEGSKA (reference sequence).

The rearrangement uses TRBV7-2 and TRBJ2-1; D not resolved. Trimming stripped 0 bases from V and 4 bases from J, with 10 bases between. The V gene's germline CDR1 is SGHTA and CDR2 FQGNSA. The CDR3 consists of 15 residues. The CDR3 DNA follows: TGTGCCAGCAGCTTAGCTGTCGGCGGATACAATGAGCAGTTCTTC. The encoded protein is CASSLAVGGYNEQFF. Combining the CDR3 with reference TRBV7-2 and TRBJ2-1 gives the whole variable domain GAGVSQSPSNKVTEKGKDVELRCDPISGHTALYWYRQSLGQGLEFLIYFQGNSAPDKSGLPSDRFSAERTGGSVSTLTIQRTQQEDSAVYLCASSLAVGGYNEQFFGPGTRLTVL.

This clonotype was found a few times. The chain joins TRBV20-1 to TRBJ2-2; D gene unclear. Germline CDR1 reads DFQATT; CDR2 reads SNEGSKA (reference sequence). Between the trimmed V and J ends, which lost 3 bases and 4 bases, there was a span of 15 bases. The CDR3 has 15 amino acids. The CDR3 region has the DNA TGCAGTGCTAGGCCTTGGGCTACGGGCACCGGGGAGCTGTTTTTT. Its protein product is CSARPWATGTGELFF.

The chain links TRBV5-1 to TRBJ2-1, with TRBD2 as a possible D gene (6 bases). The CDR3 runs to 15 residues. V was cut by 5 bases and J by 9 bases, with 21 bases left in between. Per germline, CDR1 SGHRS and CDR2 YFSETQ. In nucleotides, the CDR3 is TGCGCCAGCAGGCCGGGGTTAGGCGGGGAGCCTGAGCAGTTCTTC. This sequence encodes CASRPGLGGEPEQFF.

This rearrangement joins TRBV25-1 to TRBJ2-3, with D unresolved. CDR3 length: 12 amino acids. Germline V gene lookup returns CDR1 MGHDK and CDR2 SYGVNS. Trimming took 3 bases from V and 4 from J, leaving 5 bases between them. In nucleotides, the CDR3 is TGTGCCAGCAGTGATCGTCCAGATACGCAGTATTTT. It encodes CASSDRPDTQYF.

This clonotype occurred a few times. This chain joins TRBV4-1 and TRBJ2-5; 8 bases align to TRBD2. The ends lost 6 bases at V and 3 bases at J; junction bases unmatched: 9. CDR3 length equals 15 residues. Germline values: CDR1 MGHRA, CDR2 YSYEKL. The CDR3 nucleotides read TGCGCCAGCAGACTCGTACTAGCGGCGAAAGAGACCCAGTACTTC. This gives the protein CASRLVLAAKETQYF.